These T cell receptor beta chains were read from a single sample in a study of control samples from healthy donors and cancer patients. Clones were sequenced by immunoSEQ multiplex PCR, and TCRdb holds only the in-frame ones, with some missing. In the table there are approximately 72,000 clones, around 91% of which are singletons. Sequenced input: blood. The receptors here all came from a man in his forties or fifties in good health. Both conserved end residues are part of each CDR3. The D gene is left open where the match is weak. Some rows mark clone size as missing; the rest say once, few, many or name a class of expanded clone.

D gene	V gene	J gene	clone size	CDR3 protein	CDR3 DNA
.	TRBV6-6	TRBJ2-7	.	CASSYSSRGSYEQYF	TGTGCCAGCAGTTACTCGTCCCGGGGCTCCTACGAGCAGTACTTC
.	TRBV7-9	TRBJ2-3	once	CASRYTGGTDTQYF	TGTGCCAGCAGATATACCGGGGGCACAGATACGCAGTATTTT
.	TRBV10-3	TRBJ2-1	.	CAISAPAYNEQFF	TGTGCCATCAGTGCCCCAGCCTACAATGAGCAGTTCTTC
.	TRBV6-2/TRBV6-3	TRBJ1-2	.	CASSDTPGHSYGYTF	TGTGCCAGCAGTGACACTCCGGGACATAGCTATGGCTACACCTTC
.	TRBV6-6	TRBJ1-6	.	CASSYFPENSPLHF	TGTGCCAGCAGTTACTTTCCAGAAAATTCACCCCTCCACTTT
.	TRBV15	TRBJ1-5	.	CATSRDLWGGASNQPQHF	TGTGCCACCAGCAGAGACCTTTGGGGGGGGGCGAGCAATCAGCCCCAGCATTTT
.	TRBV7-2	TRBJ1-4	.	CASSYDSTTNEKLFF	TGTGCCAGCAGCTACGACAGCACAACTAATGAAAAACTGTTTTTT
.	TRBV2	TRBJ1-3	.	CATALEAGGNTIYF	TGTGCCACAGCTCTGGAGGCGGGAGGAAACACCATATATTTT
.	TRBV6-5	TRBJ2-5	.	CASSYSAHKETQYF	TGTGCCAGCAGTTACTCGGCCCATAAAGAGACCCAGTACTTC
.	TRBV7-9	TRBJ2-3	once	CASSPHGPPDTQYF	TGTGCCAGCAGCCCCCACGGACCTCCTGATACGCAGTATTTT
TRBD1	TRBV10-3	TRBJ1-3	.	CATTGDANTIYF	TGTGCCACGACAGGGGATGCAAACACCATATATTTT
.	TRBV2	TRBJ2-2	once	CASTLGQGRTGELFF	TGTGCCAGCACCCTAGGGCAGGGAAGGACCGGGGAGCTGTTTTTT
TRBD1	TRBV6-2/TRBV6-3	TRBJ1-1	.	CASSYSGQSMNTEAFF	TGTGCCAGCAGTTACTCGGGACAGAGTATGAACACTGAAGCTTTCTTT
TRBD1	TRBV7-3	TRBJ1-2	.	CASSLSGTDNNYGYTF	TGTGCCAGCAGCTTGTCCGGGACAGACAATAACTATGGCTACACCTTC
TRBD1	TRBV4-1	TRBJ1-2	.	CASSQGLRGDGYTF	TGCGCCAGCAGCCAAGGTCTCAGGGGGGATGGCTACACCTTC
.	TRBV7-9	TRBJ2-3	.	CASSLYRTSSTDTQYF	TGTGCCAGCAGCTTATACAGGACGTCTAGCACAGATACGCAGTATTTT
TRBD1	TRBV10-3	TRBJ2-7	.	CAISGPDRGLQEQYF	TGTGCCATCAGTGGACCGGACAGGGGACTGCAAGAGCAGTACTTC
.	TRBV25-1	TRBJ2-7	.	CASSASYEQYF	TGTGCCAGCAGTGCCTCCTACGAGCAGTACTTC
.	TRBV2	TRBJ1-5	few	CASRPTTGTNQPQHF	TGTGCCAGCAGGCCTACGACAGGAACTAATCAGCCCCAGCATTTT
.	TRBV6-2/TRBV6-3	TRBJ2-1	once	CASSYSRPLRHNEQFF	TGTGCCAGCAGTTACTCCCGCCCGTTACGACACAATGAGCAGTTCTTC
.	TRBV5-4	TRBJ1-1	.	CASSLGTVNTEAFF	TGTGCCAGCAGCCTGGGGACGGTGAACACTGAAGCTTTCTTT
.	TRBV9	TRBJ1-1	.	CASSVVVQFRRDTEAFF	TGTGCCAGCAGCGTAGTTGTGCAATTCAGGAGGGACACTGAAGCTTTCTTT
.	TRBV18	TRBJ1-6	.	CASSPGQQRNSPLHF	TGTGCCAGCTCACCAGGACAGCAGCGGAATTCACCCCTCCACTTT
.	TRBV6-2/TRBV6-3	TRBJ1-3	.	CASTPPDSGNTIYF	TGTGCCAGCACCCCCCCGGACTCTGGAAACACCATATATTTT
TRBD1	TRBV6-6	TRBJ2-6	.	CASSRDRGYSGANVLTF	TGTGCCAGCAGTCGGGACAGGGGATACTCTGGGGCCAACGTCCTGACTTTC
TRBD2	TRBV7-8	TRBJ2-1	.	CASGSGVSYNEQFF	TGTGCCAGCGGAAGCGGGGTCTCCTACAATGAGCAGTTCTTC
.	TRBV29-1	TRBJ2-3	.	CSVRPGTLSTDTQYF	TGCAGCGTGAGACCCGGGACATTAAGCACAGATACGCAGTATTTT
TRBD1	TRBV3-1/TRBV3-2	TRBJ1-6	once	CASSQIGQGSSPLHF	TGTGCCAGCAGCCAAATTGGACAGGGGAGTTCACCCCTCCACTTT
.	TRBV19	TRBJ1-1	.	CASRDGRTFAAFF	TGTGCCAGTAGGGACGGACGCACCTTCGCTGCTTTCTTT
TRBD1	TRBV9	TRBJ1-1	.	CASSAVDLTGNSEAFF	TGTGCCAGCAGCGCTGTTGATCTGACAGGGAACTCTGAAGCTTTCTTT
.	TRBV7-9	TRBJ1-1	few	CASSRVSDGNTEAFF	TGTGCCAGCAGTCGTGTTAGTGACGGTAACACTGAAGCTTTCTTT
.	TRBV29-1	TRBJ2-1	.	CSVRLRFLVDEQFF	TGCAGCGTCCGGTTAAGGTTTTTGGTCGATGAGCAGTTCTTC
.	TRBV19	TRBJ2-2	.	CASSAVGGELFF	TGTGCCAGTAGCGCTGTAGGGGGGGAGCTGTTTTTT
.	TRBV5-1	TRBJ1-1	.	CASSNMGNTEAFF	TGCGCCAGCAGTAATATGGGGAACACTGAAGCTTTCTTT
TRBD1	TRBV3-1/TRBV3-2	TRBJ1-6	.	CASSYIAGQGAGSPLHF	TGTGCCAGCAGTTATATCGCGGGACAGGGGGCAGGTTCACCCCTCCACTTT